The 15 T cell receptor beta chains given below trace back to one sample, sequenced in a study of cytomegalovirus exposure and HLA in healthy donors. In the PCR, 60 Vbeta and 13 Jbeta primers were used. Data came from immunoSEQ multiplex PCR; TCRdb stores just in-frame clones and leaves some out. The profile shows more than 90,000 clones, around 75% of them singletons. The sample was PBMCs. Receptors were obtained from a woman aged 30 to 39 in good health and CMV-seronegative.

The chain has TRBV12-5 and TRBJ1-1, with 9 positions matching TRBD1. The V gene end was trimmed by 3 bases and the J gene end by 0 bases; junction bases not matched to a gene: 8. CDR3 length: 17 residues. Germline CDR1 is LGHNT and CDR2 is FRNRAP. The CDR3 region has the DNA TGTGCTAGTGGTTTCGGGACAGGGTTTGCGATGAACACTGAAGCTTTCTTT. This translates into CASGFGTGFAMNTEAFF. Complete variable domain (other parts from reference TRBV12-5 and TRBJ1-1): DARVTQTPRHKVTEMGQEVTMRCQPILGHNTVFWYRQTMMQGLELLAYFRNRAPLDDSGMPKDRFSAEMPDATLATLKIQPSEPRDSAVYFCASGFGTGFAMNTEAFFGQGTRLTVV.

The chain joins TRBV7-2 to TRBJ1-1; D is unclear. This CDR3 is built from 15 residues. Germline values: CDR1 SGHTA, CDR2 FQGNSA. V lost 7 bases to trimming and J lost 3 bases, with 18 bases between them. The DNA for the CDR3 is TGTGCCAGCACTCCAATGGCCGGGCGGGACACTGAAGCTTTCTTT. This translates into CASTPMAGRDTEAFF.

The rearrangement links TRBV29-1 to TRBJ1-2; 7 bases agree with TRBD1. The V gene's germline CDR1 is SQVTM and CDR2 ANQGSEA. The trim removed 3 bases at V and 4 bases at J, leaving 5 bases unmatched. The CDR3 consists of 13 residues. The CDR3 is CSVERQGPYGYTF. The DNA for the CDR3 is TGCAGCGTTGAGAGACAGGGTCCCTATGGCTACACCTTC. Supplemented by reference TRBV29-1 and TRBJ1-2, the full variable domain reads SAVISQKPSRDICQRGTSLTIQCQVDSQVTMMFWYRQQPGQSLTLIATANQGSEATYESGFVIDKFPISRPNLTFSTLTVSNMSPEDSSIYLCSVERQGPYGYTFGSGTRLTVV.

This chain uses TRBV9 with TRBJ2-3, with TRBD2 identical over 9 bases. Trimming took 0 bases from V and 5 from J; bases not matched to a gene: 7. CDR3 length: 16 residues. The germline V gene has CDR1 SGDLS and CDR2 YYNGEE. CDR3 region: CASSVGAGGPGDTQYF. CDR3 sequence (DNA): TGTGCCAGCAGCGTAGGGGCGGGGGGGCCCGGAGATACGCAGTATTTT.

Only a few counts were recorded for this clone. This chain connects TRBV2 to TRBJ1-1, with D possibly matching TRBD1 (6 bases). Germline CDR1 is SNHLY and CDR2 is FYNNEI. With 4 bases removed from V and 11 bases from J, the gap between germline ends came to 11 bases. The CDR3 contains 11 residues. Written as DNA, the CDR3 is TGTGCCAGCAGTGGAACAGGGAGCGCTTTCTTT. Amino acids: CASSGTGSAFF.

The V gene is TRBV29-1, the J gene TRBJ2-5; D gene uncertain. This CDR3 has 12 amino acids. The V end was cut by 3 bases, the J end by 6 bases, with 11 bases between. The germline V gene encodes CDR1 SQVTM and CDR2 ANQGSEA. The CDR3 DNA reads TGCAGCGTTGACAGAAATGATAAGACCCAGTACTTC. It is translated as CSVDRNDKTQYF.

This clone was detected a few times. The rearrangement links TRBV5-6 to TRBJ1-1; 12 nucleotides match TRBD1. Germline assignment: CDR1 SGHDT and CDR2 YYEEEE. V gave up 4 bases and J gave up 10 bases; unmatched junction bases: 11. CDR3 length: 15 amino acids. As DNA, the CDR3 is TGTGCCAGCAGCCTCCGGGACAGGGGGCGTCGGGTAGCTTTCTTT. This codes for CASSLRDRGRRVAFF.

This clone turned up a few times. The rearrangement uses TRBV5-1 and TRBJ1-1, with D maybe TRBD1 (6 bases). Trimming stripped 4 bases from V and 3 bases from J, with 13 bases between. Germline CDR1 is SGHRS and CDR2 is YFSETQ. CDR3 size: 14 residues. As DNA, the CDR3 is TGCGCCAGCAGCACCAGGGGATCGGACACTGAAGCTTTCTTT. Protein product: CASSTRGSDTEAFF.

The gene calls are TRBV21-1 and TRBJ2-3; TRBD2, the D gene given by the table, was not confirmed from the DNA. TRBV21-1 is described as a pseudogene. CDR3 length: 16 amino acids. The CDR3 DNA follows: TGTGCCAGCAGCAAAGGTTGGCGGGAGGGCCCAGATACGCAGTATTTT. Translated, it gives CASSKGWREGPDTQYF.

V gene TRBV19 combines with J gene TRBJ1-5; D unresolved. Germline V lookup: CDR1 LNHDA, CDR2 SQIVND (reference sequence). Trimming took off 2 bases at V and 6 bases at J, with 14 bases between the two ends. The CDR3 totals 15 residues. The CDR3: CASSIISGPVQPQHF. The CDR3 region has the DNA TGTGCCAGTAGTATAATATCAGGTCCAGTTCAGCCCCAGCATTTT.

The J gene is TRBJ2-1, the V gene TRBV20-1, with a weak D call TRBD2 (5 bases). V lost 6 bases and J 8 bases, leaving 11 bases between the germline ends. This CDR3 is 11 amino acids long. In germline, CDR1 is DFQATT, CDR2 SNEGSKA (reference sequence). CDR3 protein: CSALLGDEQFF. CDR3 bases: TGCAGTGCCCTACTCGGGGATGAGCAGTTCTTC.

The chain recombines TRBV10-3 with TRBJ1-2, with unresolved D. V lost 0 bases and J 4 bases, leaving 6 bases between the germline ends. This CDR3 has 13 amino acids. The V gene's germline CDR1 is ENHRY and CDR2 SYGVKD. As DNA, the CDR3 is TGTGCCATCAGTGAGTCGGGAGGCTATGGCTACACCTTC. Translation: CAISESGGYGYTF.

This sequence joins TRBV19 and TRBJ1-2; 8 bases are shared with TRBD1. The CDR3 runs to 16 residues. V trimming: 4 bases; J trimming: 6 bases; junction bases outside the gene matches: 13. Germline loops: CDR1 LNHDA, CDR2 SQIVND (reference sequence). The CDR3 is CASSTRDRFARNGYTF. Here the CDR3 DNA reads TGTGCCAGTAGTACCCGGGACAGGTTCGCCCGGAATGGCTACACCTTC.

The chain recombines TRBV5-1 with TRBJ2-1, with D unresolved. CDR1 is SGHRS, CDR2 YFSETQ, per germline. CDR3 length equals 13 residues. V was cut by 3 bases and J by 6 bases, with 10 bases left in between. Here the CDR3 DNA reads TGCGCCAGCAGCTCTTCTAGTATCAATGAGCAGTTCTTC. It yields the protein CASSSSSINEQFF.

The chain uses TRBV6-1 and TRBJ1-4; the D gene is possibly TRBD1 (5 bases). V shed 6 bases and J shed 5 bases, with 10 bases lying between them. CDR3 size: 13 residues. Germline V lookup: CDR1 MNHNS, CDR2 SASEGT. In DNA form, the CDR3 reads TGTGCCAGCAGCCGACAGCAAAATGAAAAACTGTTTTTT. Translated, it gives CASSRQQNEKLFF.